This T cell receptor beta chain was obtained from a study of blood T cell repertoires in COVID-19. Overall study: Italy, Spain and the United States were the sources of the convalescent and acute COVID-19 samples.

Participant age was roughly 18 to 89 years, and participants resided in 20 to 30 US areas. Participant-reported clinical history was the basis for cohort assignment. Sequencing was performed with immunoSEQ multiplex PCR; in TCRdb, only in-frame clones are kept and a portion is missing. The sample has approximately 170,000 clones, 83% seen once; the top ten hold around 3.6%. Sequencing was performed on PBMCs or T cells enriched from blood (not recorded which). This receptor was taken from a woman aged 45 to 65 in a cohort exposed to, infected with or recovered from COVID-19 (not recorded which).

CDR3 DNA sequence: TGTGCCAGCAGTTTGGTGACAGGGGTGACTAATGAAAAACTGTTTTTT. This gives the protein CASSLVTGVTNEKLFF. The rearrangement links TRBV28 to TRBJ1-4; 8 positions match TRBD1. Germline CDR1 is MDHEN and CDR2 is SYDVKM. This CDR3 spans 16 amino acids. Trimming at V came to 3 bases and at J to 2 bases, leaving 5 bases not matched to a gene.